This TCR beta chain emerged from a study of lymphopenia after photon versus proton radiotherapy. Repertoires were generated with immunoSEQ multiplex PCR, while TCRdb's copy carries only in-frame clones and drops some. Of over 10,000 clones detected, around 89% appear once; the ten largest clones hold around 3.3%. Details on this clone: The antigen is undetermined.

The CDR3 is made up of 13 amino acids. Germline V lookup: CDR1 MNHNS, CDR2 SASEGT. Trimming shortened V by 4 bases and J by 9 bases, and 13 bases separated the two germline ends. Findings of the study overall: Better survival with proton therapy was suggested as possible, not demonstrated.

The receptor's source is a man between 60 and 75 years old with pancreatic cancer. The source material was peripheral blood, sampled from a patient treated with photon-based radiotherapy. The chain uses TRBV6-1 and TRBJ2-4; TRBD1 is a possible D gene (5 bases). The CDR3: CASSATGVGIQYF. The CDR3 DNA reads TGTGCCAGCAGTGCAACAGGTGTGGGCATTCAGTACTTC.